Described below is a single TCR beta chain sequence and its context. Its antigen is undetermined. The authors split each subset's genomic DNA evenly across several immunoSEQ plates. Assay: immunoSEQ multiplex PCR; the TCRdb copy retains only in-frame clones and omits some. The repertoire holds about 1.1 million clones, with around 77% as singletons. The data originate from a study of shared clonotypes between healthy human individuals. Whole-study findings and limits: Shared clonotypes: about 5% naive CD4, about 4% naive CD8, less than 2.5% memory CD4, approximately 0.37% memory CD8. Memory subsets had estimated richness that was generally smaller than that of naive subsets.

The sequence came from a man aged 18 to 30 in good health. Some clones in this sample may be carry-over from other donors' samples. Sequencing was performed on memory CD4+ T cells from PBMCs. The subset was: CD45RA-negative fraction.

CDR3 in amino acids: CASTAGDSYEQYF. CDR3 DNA: TGTGCCAGCACGGCAGGAGATTCCTACGAGCAGTACTTC. The chain is built from TRBV28 and TRBJ2-7; D is undetermined. Germline V gives CDR1 MDHEN, CDR2 SYDVKM. The CDR3 sequence is 13 residues long. V lost 7 bases and J 1 base, leaving 11 bases between the germline ends.